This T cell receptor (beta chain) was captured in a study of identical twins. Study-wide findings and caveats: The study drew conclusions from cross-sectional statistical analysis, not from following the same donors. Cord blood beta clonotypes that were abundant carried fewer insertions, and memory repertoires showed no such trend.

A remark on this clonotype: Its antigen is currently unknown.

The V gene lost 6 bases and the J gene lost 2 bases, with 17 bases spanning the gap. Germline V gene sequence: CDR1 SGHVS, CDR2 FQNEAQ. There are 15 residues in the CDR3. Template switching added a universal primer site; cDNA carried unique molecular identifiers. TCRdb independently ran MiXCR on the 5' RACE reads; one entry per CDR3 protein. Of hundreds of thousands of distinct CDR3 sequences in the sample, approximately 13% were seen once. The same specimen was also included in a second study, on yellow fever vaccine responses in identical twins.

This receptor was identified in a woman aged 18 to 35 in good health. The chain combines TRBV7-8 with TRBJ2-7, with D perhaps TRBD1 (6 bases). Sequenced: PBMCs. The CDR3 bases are TGTGCCAGCAGACTTGACAGGCGTCCAGCCTACGAGCAGTACTTC. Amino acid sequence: CASRLDRRPAYEQYF.